This TCR beta chain was captured in a study of blood T cell repertoires in COVID-19. Looking at the study overall: COVID-19 samples collected from the United States, Italy and Spain covered acute and convalescent phases. Sources were T cells, B-cell-depleted T cells, or PBMCs; the material itself was cDNA or gDNA.

This CDR3 has 18 residues. V was cut by 5 bases and J by 1 base, with 23 bases left in between. The germline gives CDR1 LNHDA, CDR2 SQIVND (reference sequence). Method: immunoSEQ multiplex PCR; TCRdb's copy keeps in-frame clones and lacks some. The table has some 170,000 clones, about 78% seen once. The sample taken for sequencing was peripheral blood. The sequence was collected from a woman aged 45-65 years with active or convalescent COVID-19. This chain uses TRBV19 with TRBJ1-1; tentatively, D is TRBD1 (5 bases). Here the CDR3 reads CASSSIGTSGRGNTEAFF. DNA of the CDR3: TGTGCCAGTAGTTCCATAGGGACTTCCGGAAGGGGGAACACTGAAGCTTTCTTT.